This T cell receptor beta chain originates from a study of PD-1 blockade in classical Hodgkin lymphoma. Overall study findings and caveats: Complete responders showed a baseline diversity that resembled the diversity of newly diagnosed patients. By C4D1, CD4+ diversity increased significantly, especially in complete responders.

For this clone: What it binds is unknown.

After autologous stem cell transplantation all patients relapsed, and prior brentuximab vedotin exposure differed between cohorts. Produced via immunoSEQ multiplex PCR; TCRdb's table is partial and in-frame only. The repertoire has 10,000 to 15,000 clones, around 92% of them found once; the top ten carry under 12%. The receptor comes from a human donor with classical Hodgkin lymphoma. Material: peripheral blood mononuclear cells (PBMCs), obtained at baseline.

CDR3 residues: CASRLAGLLDEQFF. The CDR3 region has the DNA TGTGCCAGCAGACTAGCGGGGCTATTGGATGAGCAGTTCTTC. The chain is built from TRBV28 and TRBJ2-1, with 10 positions matching TRBD2. This CDR3 comprises 14 residues. Germline CDR1 reads MDHEN; CDR2 reads SYDVKM. Losses at the gene ends were 6 bases for V and 8 bases for J; bases not matched to a gene: 7.